The 24 T cell receptor beta chains below all came from one sample that was sequenced in a study of T cell changes during pregnancy in multiple sclerosis (dated by TCRdb to about 2019). Library creation used the immunoSEQ multiplex PCR assay. TCRdb obtained this table from immuneACCESS and retained in-frame rearrangements with V and J assigned. These tables miss some clones; where compared with another copy, unresolved V genes account for less than half of the shortfall, and the remainder is unexplained. For this sample there are roughly 87,000 clones; just under 95% appear just once. The top ten hold around 1.4% of the sample. The sample was peripheral blood, taken in the third trimester of pregnancy. The receptors were sampled from a female donor in good health, enrolled as a control in a pregnancy study.

This sequence joins TRBV30 and TRBJ2-3; TRBD2 matches at 10 bases. Unmatched junction bases numbered 15, after V lost 4 bases and J lost 5 bases. Per germline, CDR1 GTSNPN and CDR2 SVGIG (reference sequence). This CDR3 contains 17 residues. The CDR3 protein is CAWTPKYTSGDGDTQYF. The CDR3 DNA reads TGTGCCTGGACCCCCAAGTATACTAGCGGGGATGGAGATACGCAGTATTTT.

The J gene is TRBJ2-2, the V gene TRBV19; D might be TRBD2 (5 bases). Germline values: CDR1 LNHDA, CDR2 SQIVND (reference sequence). This CDR3 contains 14 residues. Trimming removed 8 bases at V and 2 bases at J, with 12 bases between. The DNA for the CDR3 is TGTGCCAGTCCCCACGGGGTTAACACCGGGGAGCTGTTTTTT. This gives the protein CASPHGVNTGELFF.

The chain combines TRBV5-6 with TRBJ2-3, with a possible D match to TRBD2 (6 bases). The CDR3 length is 16 residues. In germline, CDR1 is SGHDT, CDR2 YYEEEE. V was clipped by 2 bases and J by 2 bases, with 15 bases between them. CDR3 coding DNA: TGTGCCAGCAGCTTAAATCTCGGGAGCATCACAGATACGCAGTATTTT. Translated, it gives CASSLNLGSITDTQYF.

CDR3 sequence reads: CATRPHESVGEQFF. The CDR3 DNA reads as TGTGCCACCCGTCCCCACGAAAGCGTCGGAGAGCAGTTCTTC. V is TRBV7-2 and J is TRBJ2-1; unclear D gene. The V and J ends lost 10 bases and 10 bases respectively, with 23 bases between them. Per the germline V gene, CDR1 is SGHTA and CDR2 is FQGNSA. This CDR3 is 14 amino acids long.

Comment on this clone: At one of its ends the junction is not consistent with the germline gene, which may arise from a read error. Different DNA sequences within this sample yield the same CDR3. The chain joins TRBV2 to TRBJ2-7; TRBD1 is a possible D gene (5 bases). The CDR3 spans 13 residues. Germline V gene lookup returns CDR1 SNHLY and CDR2 FYNNEI. CDR3 in amino acids: CASNPRQNYEQYF. CDR3 in DNA: TGTGCCAGCAACCCCAGACAGAACTACGAGCAGTATTTC. Combining the CDR3 with reference TRBV2 and TRBJ2-7 gives the whole variable domain EPEVTQTPSHQVTQMGQEVILRCVPISNHLYFYWYRQILGQKVEFLVSFYNNEISEKSEIFDDQFSVERPDGSNFTLKIRSTKLEDSAMYFCASNPRQNYEQYFGPGTRLTVT.

The CDR3 reads CASGNREGGEQFF. The CDR3, as DNA: TGCGCCAGCGGAAACCGGGAGGGGGGTGAGCAGTTCTTC. The chain joins TRBV5-1 to TRBJ2-1; 8 bases fit TRBD2. Trimming at V came to 7 bases and at J to 9 bases, leaving 9 bases not matched to a gene. This CDR3 has 13 amino acids. Germline CDR1 and CDR2: SGHRS and YFSETQ.

The chain links TRBV29-1 to TRBJ2-3, with TRBD2 matching over 13 bases. Looked up from germline, CDR1 is SQVTM and CDR2 is ANQGSEA. The J segment lost 0 bases and the V segment lost 3 bases, leaving 3 bases of the junction unmatched. There are 16 residues in the CDR3. DNA of the CDR3: TGCAGCGTTGATGGACTAGCGGGAGTTAGCACAGATACGCAGTATTTT. This encodes CSVDGLAGVSTDTQYF.

The J gene is TRBJ1-5, the V gene TRBV28, with D perhaps matching TRBD1 (6 bases). CDR3 length: 16 amino acids. Germline CDR1 reads MDHEN; CDR2 reads SYDVKM. V gave up 5 bases and J gave up 5 bases, with 19 bases separating them. The CDR3 sequence: CASSPRGRGTHQPQHF. For the CDR3, the DNA is TGTGCCAGCAGTCCTCGTGGTAGGGGGACCCATCAGCCCCAGCATTTT.

V is TRBV5-6 and J is TRBJ2-7; no clear D gene. There are 14 residues in the CDR3. Germline CDR1 reads SGHDT; CDR2 reads YYEEEE. V was trimmed by 6 bases and J by 1 base, leaving 14 bases between them. CDR3 residues: CASNLTKRSYEQYF. In DNA, the CDR3 is TGTGCCAGCAACCTTACTAAGCGATCCTACGAGCAGTACTTC.

The J gene is TRBJ2-4, the V gene TRBV27, with 7 bases fitting TRBD1. V shed 6 bases and J 7 bases; nucleotides not matched to a gene: 9. Germline CDR1 is MNHEY and CDR2 is SMNVEV (reference sequence). The CDR3 extends over 14 amino acids. In DNA form, the CDR3 reads TGTGCCAGCAGGACAGGGTGGCGAGGTAACATTCAGTACTTC. It translates to CASRTGWRGNIQYF.

V gene TRBV5-4 combines with J gene TRBJ1-2; 7 nucleotides match TRBD1. The junction had 4 bases not matched to a gene; V was cut back by 1 base and J by 4 bases. From germline, CDR1 is SGHNT and CDR2 YYREEE (reference sequence). The CDR3 totals 14 residues. This chain's CDR3 is CASSLPGQAYGYTF. As DNA, the CDR3 is TGTGCCAGCAGCTTGCCTGGACAGGCCTATGGCTACACCTTC.

CDR3 in amino acids: CASSTPGTEGTIYF. The CDR3 nucleotides are TGTGCCAGCAGTACCCCCGGGACAGAGGGCACCATATATTTT. V is TRBV28 and J is TRBJ1-3; 7 bases are a match to TRBD1. V was pared by 5 bases and J by 9 bases, with 10 bases of the junction left unmatched. Per the germline V gene, CDR1 is MDHEN and CDR2 is SYDVKM. CDR3 size: 14 residues.

The chain joins TRBV27 to TRBJ2-3, with D possibly matching TRBD2 (6 bases). Trimming removed 8 bases at V and 4 bases at J, with 22 bases between. From germline, CDR1 is MNHEY and CDR2 SMNVEV (reference sequence). This CDR3 has 16 residues. CDR3 coding DNA: TGTGCCAGCTGGATTGGGGGGAGAGGTAGCGCAGATACGCAGTATTTT. Protein: CASWIGGRGSADTQYF.

The rearrangement joins TRBV19 to TRBJ2-1, with D possibly TRBD1 on 6 matching bases. The germline V gene encodes CDR1 LNHDA and CDR2 SQIVND (reference sequence). The CDR3 covers 14 residues. The ends were cut back, 5 bases at V and 2 bases at J, with 10 bases in the middle. In DNA form, the CDR3 reads TGTGCCAGTAGTCCTCAGGGGCCCTACAATGAGCAGTTCTTC. It is translated as CASSPQGPYNEQFF.

The V call is TRBV6-6, the J call TRBJ2-7; 7 bases agree with TRBD1. Germline V gene data show CDR1 as MNHNY and CDR2 as SVGAGI (reference sequence). The CDR3 consists of 15 residues. Germline trimming cut 2 bases from V and 4 bases from J; bases unmatched to any gene: 8. CDR3 nucleotides: TGTGCCAGCAGTTACCCCCGACAGGGCAAATACGAGCAGTACTTC. Translation: CASSYPRQGKYEQYF.

V is TRBV7-2 and J is TRBJ2-3; 12 bases match TRBD2. Looked up from germline, CDR1 is SGHTA and CDR2 is FQGNSA. CDR3 length: 16 residues. With V trimmed by 5 bases and J by 6 bases, 9 bases remained unmatched. This CDR3 reads CASSRVLAGGLDTQYF. The CDR3 bases are TGTGCCAGCAGCCGAGTCCTAGCGGGAGGGCTTGATACGCAGTATTTT.

The chain combines TRBV28 with TRBJ2-3, with D unresolved. V was shortened by 3 bases and J by 0 bases, with 13 bases between the two germline ends. Per the germline V gene, CDR1 is MDHEN and CDR2 is SYDVKM. The CDR3 runs 16 residues. The CDR3 loop reads CASSFLVRPSTDTQYF. The CDR3 DNA is TGTGCCAGCAGTTTTCTTGTCAGGCCCAGCACAGATACGCAGTATTTT. Combining the CDR3 with reference TRBV28 and TRBJ2-3 gives the whole variable domain DVKVTQSSRYLVKRTGEKVFLECVQDMDHENMFWYRQDPGLGLRLIYFSYDVKMKEKGDIPEGYSVSREKKERFSLILESASTNQTSMYLCASSFLVRPSTDTQYFGPGTRLTVL.

The chain combines TRBV6-4 with TRBJ2-5; D is perhaps TRBD1 (6 bases). The CDR3 extends over 12 amino acids. Germline values: CDR1 MRHNA, CDR2 SNTAGT. V was shortened by 4 bases and J by 13 bases, with 16 bases between the two germline ends. Written as DNA, the CDR3 is TGTGCCAGCAGTGTTACAGGGCGCCCTACGTACTTC. Its translation is CASSVTGRPTYF.

The V call is TRBV2, the J call TRBJ2-7; 9 bases are a match to TRBD1. V shed 4 bases and J 6 bases; nucleotides not matched to a gene: 10. Germline assignment: CDR1 SNHLY and CDR2 FYNNEI. The CDR3 sequence is 15 residues long. This chain's CDR3 is CASSAQGTGISEQYF. The CDR3 bases are TGTGCCAGCAGTGCTCAAGGGACAGGGATCTCCGAGCAGTACTTC.

The rearrangement links TRBV14 to TRBJ1-1; weak D call: TRBD1 (6 bases). In germline, CDR1 is SGHDN, CDR2 FVKESK. Between the trimmed V and J ends, which lost 2 bases and 0 bases, there was a span of 13 bases. The CDR3 is 16 amino acids. The CDR3 DNA reads TGTGCCAGCAGCCAAAGAACAGGGTCCTTGAACACTGAAGCTTTCTTT. This sequence encodes CASSQRTGSLNTEAFF.

This chain uses TRBV2 with TRBJ2-1, with 7 bases identical to TRBD1. Trimming cost V 4 bases and J 9 bases; bases outside gene matches: 3. CDR3 length: 12 residues. In germline, CDR1 is SNHLY, CDR2 FYNNEI. The DNA for the CDR3 is TGTGCCAGCAGTGGACAGGGTAGTGAGCAGTTCTTC. It translates to CASSGQGSEQFF.

The chain employs TRBV9 and TRBJ2-1, with 9 bases aligning to TRBD1. This CDR3 spans 16 amino acids. The junction had 2 bases not matched to a gene; V was cut back by 0 bases and J by 1 base. Germline V gives CDR1 SGDLS, CDR2 YYNGEE. The CDR3 is CASSVGGTGSYNEQFF. CDR3 DNA sequence: TGTGCCAGCAGCGTAGGGGGGACAGGGTCCTACAATGAGCAGTTCTTC.

V gene TRBV7-9 combines with J gene TRBJ2-7; the D is unclear. CDR3 length: 16 amino acids. Trimming stripped 0 bases from V and 0 bases from J, with 12 bases between. Germline CDR1 reads SEHNR; CDR2 reads FQNEAQ (reference sequence). The CDR3 DNA reads as TGTGCCAGCAGCTTAGCCCGGGTGACGTACTCCTACGAGCAGTACTTC. Translating gives CASSLARVTYSYEQYF.

This clone was picked up one time. The chain has TRBV29-1 and TRBJ2-4, with TRBD2 matching over 15 bases. CDR3 size: 15 residues. V was pared by 6 bases and J by 6 bases, with 6 bases of the junction left unmatched. The germline gives CDR1 SQVTM, CDR2 ANQGSEA. The CDR3 sequence is CSVTLGLAGGNIQYF. CDR3 coding DNA: TGCAGCGTCACCCTGGGACTAGCGGGAGGAAACATTCAGTACTTC.